Below, 29 T cell receptor beta chains from the same sample are listed, as sequenced in a study of long-term antiretroviral therapy in people with HIV. immunoSEQ v3.0 was run at survey level. Here immunoSEQ multiplex PCR was the method, and the copy in TCRdb shows in-frame clones only, minus some. The sample has tens of thousands of clones, 75% to 85% seen once. The sample was unsorted PBMCs, taken 0.3 years after starting antiretroviral therapy. The receptors were sampled from a middle-aged man with HIV.

The rearrangement joins TRBV13 to TRBJ2-7; D is unclear. Trimming removed 6 bases from V and 1 base from J, with 13 bases in between. The length of the CDR3 is 14 residues. Germline V CDR1 and CDR2: PRHDT, FYEKMQ (reference sequence). Written as DNA, the CDR3 is TGTGCCAGCAGTCCCCCCGGGCGATCCTACGAGCAGTACTTC. Translated: CASSPPGRSYEQYF.

The V gene is TRBV15, the J gene TRBJ1-2; D is perhaps TRBD1 (6 bases). The CDR3 is 15 residues long. CDR1 is LNHNV and CDR2 is YYDKDF in the germline V gene (reference sequence). Trimming took 4 bases from V and 2 from J, leaving 14 bases between them. CDR3 in DNA: TGTGCCACCAGCACATTACAGGGACCCAACTATGGCTACACCTTC. Its translation is CATSTLQGPNYGYTF.

This clone was observed a few times. The V and J genes are TRBV27 and TRBJ2-5, with TRBD1 matching 11 bases. V gave up 6 bases and J gave up 2 bases; unmatched junction bases: 8. This CDR3 comprises 16 residues. Germline V gene lookup returns CDR1 MNHEY and CDR2 SMNVEV (reference sequence). In DNA form, the CDR3 reads TGTGCCAGCAGCCCCGGGACAGGGGGAAATCAAGAGACCCAGTACTTC. Translated, it gives CASSPGTGGNQETQYF.

This clone was counted between two and nine times. CDR3: CAISEGLAGVNEQYF. CDR3 nucleotide sequence: TGTGCCATCAGTGAGGGACTAGCGGGAGTCAACGAGCAGTACTTC. This chain links TRBV10-3 with TRBJ2-7; 13 bases fit TRBD2. The CDR3 has 15 amino acids. Unmatched junction bases numbered 3, after V lost 2 bases and J lost 5 bases. Germline V gives CDR1 ENHRY, CDR2 SYGVKD.

The rearrangement uses TRBV27 and TRBJ1-2, with D perhaps TRBD1 (5 bases). The germline CDR1 and CDR2 sequences are MNHEY and SMNVEV (reference sequence). This CDR3 contains 14 residues. Trimming removed 5 bases from V and 5 bases from J, with 15 bases in between. This CDR3 is CASSLGGDRYGYTF. CDR3 nucleotide sequence: TGTGCCAGCAGTCTGGGTGGGGACCGTTATGGCTACACCTTC.

The V gene is TRBV10-3, the J gene TRBJ2-1; no clear D. This CDR3 has 16 amino acids. Deletions cut 0 bases from V and 0 bases from J, with 9 bases between. The germline gives CDR1 ENHRY, CDR2 SYGVKD. CDR3 loop: CAISESSTHSYNEQFF. The CDR3 coding sequence is TGTGCCATCAGTGAGTCGTCGACACACTCCTACAATGAGCAGTTCTTC.

V usage is TRBV11-2 and J usage is TRBJ2-7; TRBD1 agrees at 9 bases. Per germline, CDR1 SGHAT and CDR2 FQNNGV. The CDR3 runs to 16 residues. The J segment lost 6 bases and the V segment lost 2 bases, leaving 11 bases of the junction unmatched. The CDR3 DNA sequence: TGTGCCAGCAGCTTATTAGCAGCGGGACAGGGCTCCGAGCAGTACTTC. Its protein product is CASSLLAAGQGSEQYF.

The CDR3 spells CASSQDRFSPLHF. The CDR3 DNA reads TGTGCCAGCAGCCAAGACCGGTTTTCACCCCTCCACTTT. The chain combines TRBV14 with TRBJ1-6; D remains unclear. Trimming cost V 0 bases and J 9 bases, with 6 bases left between them. CDR1 SGHDN and CDR2 FVKESK come from the germline V gene. The CDR3 extends over 13 amino acids.

This clone was seen only a few times. The chain has TRBV5-1 and TRBJ2-7, with TRBD1 as a possible D gene (5 bases). CDR3 length: 14 residues. Per germline, CDR1 SGHRS and CDR2 YFSETQ. V lost 4 bases and J 3 bases, leaving 14 bases between the germline ends. The CDR3 nucleotides are TGCGCCAGCAGCCTCAGGGAAACTGTCTACGAGCAGTACTTC. It yields the protein CASSLRETVYEQYF.

J is TRBJ2-2 and V is TRBV11-3, with TRBD1 matching 11 bases. Germline V gene lookup returns CDR1 SGHNT and CDR2 YENEEA. This CDR3 spans 15 amino acids. The trim removed 3 bases at V and 5 bases at J, leaving 2 bases unmatched. The DNA for the CDR3 is TGTGCCAGCAGCTTGGGGACAGGGGGGACCGGGGAGCTGTTTTTT. This encodes CASSLGTGGTGELFF.

This chain joins TRBV6-1 and TRBJ2-3; TRBD1 or TRBD2 may be the D gene (5 bases each). CDR1 is MNHNS and CDR2 is SASEGT in the germline V gene. V was clipped by 2 bases and J by 3 bases, with 15 bases between them. The CDR3 has 16 residues. CDR3 coding DNA: TGTGCCAGCAGTGAACAGGGACGGGGAACAACAGATACGCAGTATTTT. As protein: CASSEQGRGTTDTQYF.

The rearrangement joins TRBV7-3 to TRBJ2-1; 7 nucleotides line up with TRBD2. CDR1 SGHTA and CDR2 FQGTGA come from the germline V gene. The V segment lost 3 bases and the J segment 5 bases; nucleotides outside the gene matches: 7. The CDR3 consists of 15 residues. CDR3 DNA: TGTGCCAGCAGCTTGACGGCTAGCGGAAACAATGAGCAGTTCTTC. Translation gives CASSLTASGNNEQFF.

The chain links TRBV9 to TRBJ2-6, with D possibly matching TRBD2 (6 bases). The CDR3 consists of 17 residues. The germline V gene has CDR1 SGDLS and CDR2 YYNGEE. Trimming shortened V by 4 bases and J by 0 bases, and 14 bases separated the two germline ends. CDR3: CASSRRALFSGANVLTF. CDR3 DNA sequence: TGTGCCAGCAGCAGGAGGGCACTCTTCTCTGGGGCCAACGTCCTGACTTTC.

The chain joins TRBV28 to TRBJ1-3; 8 positions agree with TRBD1. Germline V gene sequence: CDR1 MDHEN, CDR2 SYDVKM. J was trimmed by 0 bases and V by 6 bases; bases with no gene match: 10. CDR3 size: 17 residues. CDR3 sequence: CASSDVDRADSGNTIYF. For the CDR3, the DNA is TGTGCCAGCAGCGACGTGGACAGGGCCGACTCTGGAAACACCATATATTTT.

The chain recombines TRBV4-1 with TRBJ2-3, with D possibly being TRBD2 (5 bases). Trimming took 2 bases from V and 8 from J, leaving 14 bases between them. This CDR3 spans 14 amino acids. Germline CDR1 MGHRA, CDR2 YSYEKL. The CDR3 region has the DNA TGCGCCAGCAGCCAAATACGACGGGGAGCTACGCAGTATTTT. It is translated as CASSQIRRGATQYF.

J is TRBJ2-7 and V is TRBV5-5, with TRBD1 matching over 7 bases. With 3 bases clipped from V and 2 bases from J, the junction kept 8 bases outside the gene matches. The germline gives CDR1 SGHKS, CDR2 YYEKEE (reference sequence). This CDR3 spans 15 amino acids. The CDR3 here is CASSYDRVLTYEQYF. The CDR3, as DNA: TGTGCCAGCAGCTACGACAGGGTGCTCACCTACGAGCAGTACTTC.

This clone was detected only once. Here the CDR3 DNA reads TGTGCCAGCAGCAGGACTAGCCAGCAAGAGACCCAGTACTTC. Amino acid sequence: CASSRTSQQETQYF. The chain is built from TRBV7-2 and TRBJ2-5, with 8 bases fitting TRBD2. From germline, CDR1 is SGHTA and CDR2 FQGNSA. J was trimmed by 2 bases and V by 5 bases; bases with no gene match: 4. This CDR3 is 14 amino acids long.

V usage is TRBV28 and J usage is TRBJ2-7; 12 positions agree with TRBD1. In germline, CDR1 is MDHEN, CDR2 SYDVKM. The CDR3 has 16 residues. Trimming removed 5 bases from V and 4 bases from J; junction bases left unmatched: 9. Here the CDR3 reads CASSPIGTGGRYEQYF. Here the CDR3 DNA reads TGTGCCAGCAGTCCTATAGGGACAGGGGGCAGATACGAGCAGTACTTC.

The V call is TRBV21-1, the J call TRBJ2-7; TRBD2 was called by the table and not checked on the DNA. TRBV21-1 is termed a pseudogene. The CDR3 is 14 amino acids. DNA for the CDR3: TGTGCCAGCAGCAAGGGGGGGCGGCCCTACGAGCAGTACTTC. It is translated as CASSKGGRPYEQYF.

This clone showed up just once. This chain links TRBV5-1 with TRBJ2-3, with TRBD1 matching 9 bases. The CDR3 length is 14 residues. Germline CDR1 and CDR2: SGHRS and YFSETQ. Trimming cost V 0 bases and J 4 bases; bases outside gene matches: 0. The CDR3 DNA is TGCGCCAGCAGCTTGGGACAGGGGGCAGATACGCAGTATTTT. The encoded protein is CASSLGQGADTQYF.

This clone was detected only once. The chain employs TRBV6-5 and TRBJ2-4; D is undetermined. Germline V gene sequence: CDR1 MNHEY, CDR2 SVGAGI. Trimming cost V 7 bases and J 3 bases, with 4 bases left between them. The CDR3 consists of 11 residues. The CDR3 loop reads CASIHKNIQYF. CDR3 DNA sequence: TGTGCCAGCATACACAAAAACATTCAGTACTTC.

This clone occurred a few times. This chain links TRBV6-6 with TRBJ2-7, with D unresolved. The germline V gene has CDR1 MNHNY and CDR2 SVGAGI (reference sequence). The CDR3 is made up of 14 amino acids. V lost 6 bases and J 4 bases, leaving 16 bases between the germline ends. The CDR3 bases are TGTGCCAGCAGGATGGACGGAGACGATTACGAGCAGTACTTC. Its translation: CASRMDGDDYEQYF.

The chain couples TRBV25-1 to TRBJ2-5; no definite D call. Trimming removed 5 bases at V and 1 base at J, with 11 bases between. Looked up from germline, CDR1 is MGHDK and CDR2 is SYGVNS. The CDR3 spans 14 residues. CDR3 nucleotides: TGTGCCAGCAGTAATACTGACCGCCAAGAGACCCAGTACTTC. It translates to CASSNTDRQETQYF. Filled out from reference TRBV25-1 and TRBJ2-5, the complete variable domain reads EADIYQTPRYLVIGTGKKITLECSQTMGHDKMYWYQQDPGMELHLIHYSYGVNSTEKGDLSSESTVSRIRTEHFPLTLESARPSHTSQYLCASSNTDRQETQYFGPGTRLLVL.

This clone is a singleton in its sample. CDR3 in DNA: TGTGCCTGGAGTCGGACAGGGGTAGGCTATGGCTACACCTTC. Protein product: CAWSRTGVGYGYTF. The rearrangement joins TRBV30 to TRBJ1-2, with 9 bases that match TRBD1. CDR1 GTSNPN and CDR2 SVGIG come from the germline V gene (reference sequence). The CDR3 has 14 residues. V dropped 2 bases and J dropped 4; count of bases not matched to a gene: 5.

The chain is built from TRBV5-1 and TRBJ2-3; D is possibly TRBD2 (5 bases). V dropped 3 bases and J dropped 0 bases, with 17 bases sitting between them. Germline V gene sequence: CDR1 SGHRS, CDR2 YFSETQ. This CDR3 spans 17 amino acids. The CDR3: CASSSQVASSSTDTQYF. The CDR3, as DNA: TGCGCCAGCAGCTCCCAAGTAGCGAGCTCTAGCACAGATACGCAGTATTTT.

This rearrangement joins TRBV2 to TRBJ2-7; weak D call: TRBD1 (5 bases). The CDR3 consists of 13 residues. Trimming took off 8 bases at V and 3 bases at J, with 14 bases between the two ends. CDR1 is SNHLY, CDR2 FYNNEI, per germline. The CDR3 DNA follows: TGTGCCAGCCGGGTGGGGCAGGGCTACGAGCAGTACTTC. Translated, it gives CASRVGQGYEQYF.

J is TRBJ2-1 and V is TRBV9; D possibly corresponds to TRBD2 (7 bases). The germline V gene has CDR1 SGDLS and CDR2 YYNGEE. Trimming removed 2 bases from V and 4 bases from J, with 16 bases in between. The CDR3 consists of 16 residues. As DNA, the CDR3 is TGTGCCAGCAGCGTGGCCCGAGGGAGGGGGTACAATGAGCAGTTCTTC. It encodes CASSVARGRGYNEQFF.

This rearrangement joins TRBV7-2 to TRBJ2-7; D gene ambiguous. The CDR3 has 14 amino acids. The ends were cut back, 5 bases at V and 7 bases at J, with 18 bases in the middle. Germline V gene data show CDR1 as SGHTA and CDR2 as FQGNSA. The CDR3 protein is CASSLPGRVQEQYF. The CDR3, as DNA: TGTGCCAGCAGCCTGCCCGGACGGGTGCAGGAGCAGTACTTC.

The gene calls are TRBV28 and TRBJ2-6; D gene uncertain. The germline V and J ends were trimmed by 8 bases and 1 base, with 6 bases remaining between them. This CDR3 is built from 13 residues. Germline loops: CDR1 MDHEN, CDR2 SYDVKM. CDR3 DNA sequence: TGTGCCAGCTTCGGGTCTGGGGCCAACGTCCTGACTTTC. The encoded protein is CASFGSGANVLTF.